Below are 8 T cell receptor beta chains sequenced from a single sample in a study of regulatory T cells in long-lasting Graves disease. Regarding time point: newly diagnosed GD, antithyroid drugs for less than 3 months. Making the TCR library involved RNA that had been extracted from PBMCs. Through Arm-PCR of CDR3 regions and iRepertoire HTBI primers, TCR beta libraries were built. TCRdb passed the multiplex PCR reads through MiXCR, listing each CDR3 protein once. The sample records 500,000 or so distinct CDR3 sequences, 15% to 20% being singletons. The same data also went into a second study, on T cells in Graves' hyperthyroidism and ophthalmopathy.

Sequencing was performed on peripheral blood mononuclear cells (PBMCs), taken at new diagnosis, from a patient treated with antithyroid drugs. These receptors were obtained from a man aged 40-49 years with Graves disease.

This clonotype has a handful of counts. The V call is TRBV19, the J call TRBJ2-1, with 7 bases identical to TRBD2. With 3 bases clipped from V and 0 bases from J, the junction kept 14 bases outside the gene matches. Germline assignment: CDR1 LNHDA and CDR2 SQIVND (reference sequence). The CDR3 runs to 19 residues. CDR3 loop: CASSIGWGGWESSYNEQFF. CDR3 DNA: TGTGCCAGTAGTATTGGTTGGGGAGGGTGGGAAAGCTCCTACAATGAGCAGTTCTTC.

With regard to this clonotype: Just one base apart from a much larger clone, this may be a read error. Without the conserved terminal phenylalanine or tryptophan, this CDR3 likely stems from a read error. The chain employs TRBV13 and TRBJ2-7; 9 nucleotides agree with TRBD2. The germline gives CDR1 PRHDT, CDR2 FYEKMQ (reference sequence). The CDR3 sequence is 15 residues long. Trimming cost V 1 base and J 5 bases; bases outside gene matches: 6. CDR3: CASSLASGARNEQYS. CDR3 nucleotides: TGTGCCAGCAGCTTAGCTAGCGGGGCCCGCAACGAGCAGTACTCC.

The table lists this clonotype with many counts. Germline is not matched at one junction end, which may reflect a read error. This chain connects TRBV12-3 or TRBV12-4 to TRBJ2-1; 8 positions match TRBD1. The length of the CDR3 is 11 residues. Written as DNA, the CDR3 is TGTGCCAGCAGTTTAGGGGACAGGCAACTCTTC. It encodes CASSLGDRQLF.

The genes are TRBV6-1 and TRBJ1-1; no clear D. Trimming stripped 1 base from V and 4 bases from J, with 10 bases between. The CDR3 spans 14 residues. Germline V gene lookup returns CDR1 MNHNS and CDR2 SASEGT. CDR3 nucleotide sequence: TGTGCCAGCAGTGAAGTGGGCGGGAGCACTGAAGCTTTCTTT. It translates to CASSEVGGSTEAFF.

This clonotype has a count of ten or more. This sequence joins TRBV20-1 and TRBJ1-4; D gene uncertain. With 7 bases removed from V and 6 bases from J, the gap between germline ends came to 15 bases. In germline, CDR1 is DFQATT, CDR2 SNEGSKA (reference sequence). The CDR3 is 13 amino acids. The DNA for the CDR3 is TGCAGTGTCGGCGATTTTGGGTATGAAAAACTGTTTTTT. Residues: CSVGDFGYEKLFF.

Regarding this clonotype: Given a much more abundant clone one base away, this may be a read error. V gene TRBV12-3 or TRBV12-4 combines with J gene TRBJ1-2; no clear D. Trimming took off 6 bases at V and 7 bases at J, with 12 bases between the two ends. The CDR3 contains 12 residues. DNA of the CDR3: TGTGCCAGCAGCCCGGGGTTGCGTGGCTACACCTTC. Encoded protein: CASSPGLRGYTF.

This clonotype was seen many times. The chain employs TRBV5-1 and TRBJ1-2; D not resolved. The ends were cut back, 4 bases at V and 2 bases at J, with 12 bases in the middle. Looked up from germline, CDR1 is SGHRS and CDR2 is YFSETQ. The length of the CDR3 is 14 residues. CDR3 loop: CASSHMAGNYGYTF. DNA for the CDR3: TGCGCCAGCAGCCATATGGCAGGAAACTATGGCTACACCTTC.

This clonotype was recorded only once. The final CDR3 position lacks the conserved phenylalanine or tryptophan, pointing to a likely read error. The rearrangement joins TRBV7-9 to TRBJ2-6; D ambiguous. The germline gives CDR1 SEHNR, CDR2 FQNEAQ (reference sequence). Between the trimmed V and J ends, which lost 0 bases and 3 bases, there was a span of 0 bases. The CDR3 totals 13 residues. CDR3 DNA sequence: TGTGCCAGCAGCTTAGCTGGGGCCAACGTCCTGACTTCC. Translation: CASSLAGANVLTS.